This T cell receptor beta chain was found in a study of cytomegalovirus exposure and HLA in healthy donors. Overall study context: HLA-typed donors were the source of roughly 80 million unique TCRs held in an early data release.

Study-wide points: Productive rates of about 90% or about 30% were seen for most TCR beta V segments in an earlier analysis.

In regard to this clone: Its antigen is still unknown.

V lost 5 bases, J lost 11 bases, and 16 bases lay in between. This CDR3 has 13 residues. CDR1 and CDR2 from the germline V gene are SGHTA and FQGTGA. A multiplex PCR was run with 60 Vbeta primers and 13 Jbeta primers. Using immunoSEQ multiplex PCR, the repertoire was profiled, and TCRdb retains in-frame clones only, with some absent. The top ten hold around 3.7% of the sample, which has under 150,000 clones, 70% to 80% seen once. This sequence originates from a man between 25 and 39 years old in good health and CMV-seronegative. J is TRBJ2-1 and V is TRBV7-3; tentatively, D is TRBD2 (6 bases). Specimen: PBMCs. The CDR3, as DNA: TGTGCCAGCAGCACCGATCAACGGGGGAAGCAGTTCTTC. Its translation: CASSTDQRGKQFF. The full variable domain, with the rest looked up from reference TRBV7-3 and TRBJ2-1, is GAGVSQTPSNKVTEKGKYVELRCDPISGHTALYWYRQSLGQGPEFLIYFQGTGAADDSGLPNDRFFAVRPEGSVSTLKIQRTERGDSAVYLCASSTDQRGKQFFGPGTRLTVL.